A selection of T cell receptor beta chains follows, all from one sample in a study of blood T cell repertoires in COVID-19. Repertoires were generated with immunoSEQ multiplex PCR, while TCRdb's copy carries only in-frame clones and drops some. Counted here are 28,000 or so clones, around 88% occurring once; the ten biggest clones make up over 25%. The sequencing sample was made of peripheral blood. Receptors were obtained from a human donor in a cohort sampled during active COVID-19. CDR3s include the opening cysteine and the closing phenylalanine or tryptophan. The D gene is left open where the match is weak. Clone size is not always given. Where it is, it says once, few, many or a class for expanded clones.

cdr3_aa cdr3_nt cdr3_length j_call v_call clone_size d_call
CASSLRGNYGYTF TGTGCCAGCAGTCTCAGGGGGAACTATGGCTACACCTTC 13 TRBJ1-2 TRBV28 . TRBD1
CASSILGDTEAFF TGTGCCAGTAGTATATTGGGCGACACTGAAGCTTTCTTT 13 TRBJ1-1 TRBV19 . .
CAWSAGVGTEAFF TGTGCCTGGAGCGCAGGGGTGGGTACTGAAGCTTTCTTT 13 TRBJ1-1 TRBV30 . .
CASSVQGGTEAFF TGTGCCAGCAGCGTTCAGGGCGGCACTGAAGCTTTCTTT 13 TRBJ1-1 TRBV7-9 . .
CAISESGGVQETQYF TGTGCCATCAGTGAGTCGGGCGGGGTTCAAGAGACCCAGTACTTC 15 TRBJ2-5 TRBV10-3 . .
CASSSLGTGANVLTF TGTGCCAGCAGCTCACTCGGGACTGGGGCCAACGTCCTGACTTTC 15 TRBJ2-6 TRBV7-9 few .
CASSLAYGGPTDTQYF TGCGCCAGCAGCTTGGCCTACGGGGGGCCCACAGATACGCAGTATTTT 16 TRBJ2-3 TRBV5-1 . .
CASSSPGQFYGYTF TGTGCCAGCAGCAGTCCGGGACAGTTCTATGGCTACACCTTC 14 TRBJ1-2 TRBV7-2 . TRBD1
CASRVEGVGYGYTF TGTGCCAGCAGAGTGGAGGGAGTAGGCTATGGCTACACCTTC 14 TRBJ1-2 TRBV2 . .
CASSLAGANVLTF TGTGCCAGCAGCTTAGCAGGGGCCAACGTCCTGACTTTC 13 TRBJ2-6 TRBV5-4 . .
CASRGGGPGEKLFF TGTGCCAGCAGAGGGGGGGGCCCCGGGGAAAAACTGTTTTTT 14 TRBJ1-4 TRBV7-2 . .
CASNSGRLETQYF TGTGCCAGTAACTCGGGGAGGTTAGAGACCCAGTACTTC 13 TRBJ2-5 TRBV19 . .
CASSSDRGANYEQYF TGTGCCAGCAGTTCGGACAGGGGAGCAAACTACGAGCAGTACTTC 15 TRBJ2-7 TRBV2 . TRBD1
CASSSGTHSGARGEQFF TGCGCCAGCAGCTCCGGGACACACAGCGGGGCGCGGGGGGAGCAGTTCTTC 17 TRBJ2-1 TRBV5-1 . .
CAWSADWDRGYTF TGTGCCTGGAGCGCGGATTGGGACAGGGGCTACACCTTC 13 TRBJ1-2 TRBV30 . TRBD1
CASSRFTDQETQYF TGTGCCAGCAGCCGCTTCACGGACCAAGAGACCCAGTACTTC 14 TRBJ2-5 TRBV11-1 . .
CSTAGTGDYEQYF TGCAGCACCGCCGGGACAGGGGACTACGAGCAGTACTTC 13 TRBJ2-7 TRBV29-1 . TRBD1